Shown below are 7 T cell receptor beta chains from a single sample sequenced in a study of T cells after yellow fever vaccination. MiXCR, run by TCRdb on the 5' RACE reads, gives a single entry per CDR3 protein. The sample holds more than 90,000 distinct CDR3 sequences, 7.2% seen once. The source was CD4+ T cells sorted from PBMCs, collected 45 days after the first yellow fever vaccination. These receptors were taken from a young man who received the YFV17D yellow fever vaccine.

This clonotype was seen at least ten times. The chain uses TRBV11-2 and TRBJ2-1; 10 bases line up with TRBD1. The CDR3 is 14 amino acids. Germline values: CDR1 SGHAT, CDR2 FQNNGV. With 6 bases clipped from V and 7 bases from J, the junction kept 6 bases outside the gene matches. CDR3 DNA: TGTGCCAGCAGTTATGACAGGGGGCGGAATGAGCAGTTCTTC. It is translated as CASSYDRGRNEQFF.

This clonotype was detected many times. The chain recombines TRBV24-1 with TRBJ2-1, with no clear D. This CDR3 has 14 amino acids. Deletions cut 4 bases from V and 8 bases from J, with 14 bases between. Germline assignment: CDR1 KGHDR and CDR2 SFDVKD. The CDR3 reads CATSDPRVGHEQFF. The CDR3 DNA reads TGTGCCACCAGTGACCCTAGGGTGGGCCATGAGCAGTTCTTC.

This clonotype was picked up a small number of times. The genes are TRBV20-1 and TRBJ2-5; TRBD2 matches 10 bases. The CDR3 runs 15 residues. Trimming removed 5 bases from V and 5 bases from J; junction bases left unmatched: 11. Germline CDR1 is DFQATT and CDR2 is SNEGSKA (reference sequence). This CDR3 reads CSAPKAGGPDETQYF. CDR3 bases: TGCAGTGCTCCTAAAGCGGGGGGGCCCGATGAGACCCAGTACTTC.

The gene calls are TRBV3-1 and TRBJ2-1; tentative D call: TRBD2 (5 bases). The CDR3 consists of 12 residues. Germline V gene sequence: CDR1 LGHDT, CDR2 YNNKEL (reference sequence). V was pared by 1 base and J by 12 bases, with 10 bases between. CDR3 region: CASSQVDRGQFF. The CDR3 nucleotides read TGTGCCAGCAGCCAAGTCGACCGGGGGCAGTTCTTC.

This clonotype was picked up many times. The DNA for the CDR3 is TGTGCCAGCAGTTTTGGGGGGCAGCCGAGTGAGCAGTTCTTC. Translated: CASSFGGQPSEQFF. This rearrangement joins TRBV12-3 or TRBV12-4 to TRBJ2-1, with D perhaps matching TRBD1 or TRBD2 (6 bases each). CDR3 length equals 14 residues. The germline V and J ends were trimmed by 3 bases and 9 bases, with 15 bases remaining between them.

This clonotype was counted at least ten times. The genes are TRBV20-1 and TRBJ2-1, with 8 bases lining up with TRBD2. V lost 7 bases and J lost 0; bases outside the gene matches: 8. The CDR3 runs 15 residues. Germline values: CDR1 DFQATT, CDR2 SNEGSKA (reference sequence). CDR3: CSVGGVTSSYNEQFF. Written as DNA, the CDR3 is TGCAGTGTCGGGGGGGTAACAAGCTCCTACAATGAGCAGTTCTTC.

DNA of the CDR3: TGTGCCAGCAGCCAAATCAGGGGAGGCGGAGAGACCCAGTACTTC. Its translation: CASSQIRGGGETQYF. The genes are TRBV14 and TRBJ2-5, with D perhaps given as TRBD1 or TRBD2 (6 bases each). V shed 2 bases and J shed 4 bases, with 14 bases lying between them. This CDR3 is built from 15 residues. CDR1 and CDR2 (germline): SGHDN, FVKESK. The full variable domain, its missing parts supplied by reference TRBV14 and TRBJ2-5, is EAGVTQFPSHSVIEKGQTVTLRCDPISGHDNLYWYRRVMGKEIKFLLHFVKESKQDESGMPNNRFLAERTGGTYSTLKVQPAELEDSGVYFCASSQIRGGGETQYFGPGTRLLVL.